This TCR beta chain was sequenced in a study of untreated major depressive disorder. This CDR3 region has 18 residues. V gave up 6 bases and J gave up 4 bases; unmatched junction bases: 19. In germline, CDR1 is MNHEY, CDR2 SMNVEV (reference sequence). Study-wide results and limits: Differences in TRBV25-01 and TRBV02-01 usage did not reach significance. TRBV05-01 (Vbeta 5.1) usage was higher in CD4+ T cells of depressed patients than controls.

Participants with major medical conditions, Axis I/II comorbidities, regular medication or illicit drug use were excluded. Some clones are missing from TCRdb's copy, which holds only in-frame ones; the method was immunoSEQ multiplex PCR. This table holds roughly 17,000 clones, more than 90% found once. Points on this clone: Its cognate antigen is unknown.

This receptor was taken from a woman aged 40 to 50 with major depressive disorder. The sequencing input was CD4+ T cells from PBMCs. The chain uses TRBV27 and TRBJ1-1; 8 bases fit TRBD1. CDR3 DNA sequence: TGTGCCAGCAGCAGGACAGGGCTTGTTCTCGCCGGGGTCACTGAAGCTTTCTTT. This translates into CASSRTGLVLAGVTEAFF.